Following are 13 T cell receptor delta chains from one sample sequenced in a study of gamma-delta chains in newborns, infants, children. TCRdb reanalysed the reads via CATT. The repertoire holds 3,500 to 4,000 delta-chain clones, with roughly 4.5% as singletons. The material sequenced was blood. Every receptor here comes from a child who was a newborn, infant or young child, either healthy, febrile or measles-vaccinated (not recorded which).

Concerning this clone itself: One base away lies a much larger clone, so this may be a sequencing read error. CDR3 in amino acids: CACDTLGSDEEYTDKLIF. The CDR3 bases are TGTGCCTGTGACACGCTGGGATCCGACGAGGAGTACACCGATAAACTCATCTTT. The rearrangement links TRDV2 to TRDJ1; a possible D gene is TRDD3 (5 bases). The CDR3 runs 18 residues. The V end was cut by 1 base, the J end by 0 bases, with 20 bases between. CDR1 and CDR2 from the germline V gene are GEAIGNYY and EKD.

This clone is medium-sized. The CDR3 sequence is CACDTLGDKLNPDKLIF. Here the CDR3 DNA reads TGTGCCTGTGACACCCTGGGGGATAAGCTTAATCCCGATAAACTCATCTTT. The gene calls are TRDV2 and TRDJ1; 10 bases fit TRDD3. The CDR3 extends over 17 amino acids. Germline assignment: CDR1 GEAIGNYY and CDR2 EKD. The ends lost 0 bases at V and 3 bases at J; junction bases unmatched: 9.

As to this clone: Since a much larger clone is just one base distant, this may be a read error. Other DNA sequences in this specimen translate into the identical CDR3. The gene calls are TRDV2 and TRDJ1; 13 bases are a match to TRDD3. Germline lookup yields CDR1 GEAIGNYY and CDR2 EKD. This CDR3 contains 20 residues. The CDR3 here is CACDTVYWGIRGNNTDKLIF. As DNA, the CDR3 is TGTGCCTGCGACACGGTCTACTGGGGGATACGCGGGAATAACACCGATAAACTCATCTTT.

Of note for this clone: This may be a read error: a much more frequent sequence differs by one nucleotide. The identical CDR3 is also encoded by other nucleotide sequences in the sample. The chain has TRDV2 and TRDJ2; tentatively, D is TRDD3 (5 bases). CDR1 and CDR2 (germline): GEAIGNYY, EKD. The CDR3 has 16 residues. The CDR3, as DNA: TGTGCCTGTGACACCGGATTTGGGGCTTTGACGGCACAACTCTTCTTT. This sequence encodes CACDTGFGALTAQLFF.

By proportion, this clone is medium-sized. V usage is TRAV29/DV5 and J usage is TRDJ1; TRDD3 agrees at 7 bases. J gave up 3 bases and V 2 bases, and 13 bases lay outside the gene matches. The CDR3 runs 16 residues. Germline V gives CDR1 NSMFDY, CDR2 ISSIKDK. The DNA for the CDR3 is TGTGCAGCAAGGGCGGACCCTCTCGGATACGCCGATAAACTCATCTTT. Amino acid sequence: CAARADPLGYADKLIF.

This clone was detected a few times. This sequence may be a read error, since a much larger clone differs from it by one base. Other DNA sequences within the sample encode an identical CDR3. This chain uses TRDV2 with TRDJ1; 11 positions match TRDD3. The CDR3 extends over 21 amino acids. The germline V gene encodes CDR1 GEAIGNYY and CDR2 EKD. The CDR3 spells CACDTLSPRTGGYPDTDKLIF. CDR3 bases: TGTGCCTGTGACACCCTTTCTCCTCGTACTGGGGGATATCCTGACACCGACAAACTCATCTTT.

This clone was detected only a few times. Possible read error: a much larger clone is one base away. Other DNA sequences in this specimen translate into the identical CDR3. This chain links TRDV2 with TRDJ3, with D possibly being TRDD3 (5 bases). From germline, CDR1 is GEAIGNYY and CDR2 EKD. This CDR3 is built from 18 residues. The CDR3 DNA follows: TGTGCCTGTGACACCGTGGGAAACCGCTCCTGGGACACTCGACAGATGTTTTTC. Its translation: CACDTVGNRSWDTRQMFF.

Turning to this clone: Just one base apart from a much larger clone, this may be a read error. Other DNA sequences from this sample encode an identical CDR3 as well. The chain recombines TRDV2 with TRDJ1; 9 nucleotides agree with TRDD3. Germline V lookup: CDR1 GEAIGNYY, CDR2 EKD. The CDR3 sequence is 14 residues long. The CDR3 sequence: CACDTLGDTGKLIF. In DNA, the CDR3 is TGCGCCTGTGACACGCTTGGGGATACGGGAAAACTCATCTTT.

On this clone: A read error may be the cause here, since a much bigger clone is one base away. V gene TRDV2 combines with J gene TRDJ3; TRDD3 matches at 10 bases. Germline loops: CDR1 GEAIGNYY, CDR2 EKD. The CDR3 runs to 18 residues. CDR3 loop: CACGTAGGYSWDTRQMFF. In DNA form, the CDR3 reads TGTGCCTGTGGCACCGCTGGGGGATACTCCTGGGACACCCGACAGATGTTTTTC.

This chain connects TRDV2 to TRDJ3, with 11 bases matching TRDD3. After removal of 0 bases from V and 2 bases from J, the junction contained 2 bases not matched to a gene. Germline V gives CDR1 GEAIGNYY, CDR2 EKD. CDR3 size: 18 residues. CDR3 amino acids: CACDTLGDTTWDTRQMFF. Here the CDR3 DNA reads TGTGCCTGTGACACCCTGGGGGATACAACCTGGGACACCCGACAGATGTTTTTC.

This clone was observed a handful of times. It may be a read error: a sequence one base away is much more abundant. For the CDR3, the DNA is TGTGCCTGTGACACCGTGGGGGGCTCCTGGGTCACCCGACAGATGTTTTTC. This translates into CACDTVGGSWVTRQMFF. V is TRDV2 and J is TRDJ3; perhaps TRDD3 as D (6 bases). Germline V gives CDR1 GEAIGNYY, CDR2 EKD. The CDR3 is 17 amino acids.

This clone came up a few times. A much larger clone differs by one base, so this may be a read error. This chain uses TRAV29/DV5 with TRDJ1, with 7 bases aligning to TRDD3. The germline gives CDR1 NSMFDY, CDR2 ISSIKDK. The CDR3 covers 17 residues. CDR3 sequence reads: CAASAPTLYWGPDKLTF. The CDR3 DNA follows: TGTGCAGCAAGCGCGCCTACGTTGTACTGGGGACCCGATAAACTCACCTTT. Based on the CDR3 plus reference TRAV29/DV5 and TRDJ1, the full variable domain is DQQVKQNSPSLSVQEGRISILNCDYTNSMFDYFLWYKKYPAEGPTFLISISSIKDKNEDGRFTVFLNKSAKHLSLHIVPSQPGDSAVYFCAASAPTLYWGPDKLTFGKGTRVTVEP.

Relative to its sample, this clone is large. The rearrangement joins TRDV2 to TRDJ1; 7 nucleotides line up with TRDD3. Germline V gene sequence: CDR1 GEAIGNYY, CDR2 EKD. This CDR3 contains 16 residues. J gave up 2 bases and V 0 bases, and 8 bases lay outside the gene matches. DNA for the CDR3: TGTGCCTGTGACACCGTAAGCGTGGGGATAACCGATAAACTCATCTTT. As protein: CACDTVSVGITDKLIF.